This TCR beta chain was retrieved from a study of beta chain features in type 1 diabetes. Broader study findings: Patients' naive, central memory and Treg TCRB repertoires seemed closer to one another than those of healthy donors.

CDR3 size: 16 residues. Germline V CDR1 and CDR2: SSHAT, FNYEAQ (reference sequence). The investigators reverse transcribed all of the isolated RNA, so they sequenced expressed TCRB transcripts. Profiled with immunoSEQ multiplex PCR; TCRdb holds only in-frame clones, not every one. This table has a few hundred thousand clones, approximately 13% appearing once. On average, the one heparinised blood draw given by each donor was roughly 100 mL. A word on this clone: Its antigen is unidentified. The germline gene is not matched at one end of the junction; a read error may be the cause.

The source material was naive CD4+ T cells from blood. This rearrangement joins TRBV7-7 to TRBJ2-6; D gene uncertain. This TCR derives from a man aged 30 to 45 in good health. In DNA form, the CDR3 reads TGTGCTAGCAGCTTAGGACCGACCTCTGGGGCCAACGTCCTGACTTTC. The encoded protein is CASSLGPTSGANVLTF.